This T cell receptor beta chain was retrieved from a study of cytomegalovirus exposure and HLA in healthy donors. Study background: Inside one of the first data releases sat 75 million to 100 million unique TCRs taken from HLA-typed donors. The study, taken as a whole, reports: It was reported that the classifier diagnosed cytomegalovirus status with high specificity and sensitivity in both the original and validation cohorts. In a later analysis, a missense DCLRE1C variant was linked to TCR beta V- and J-gene trimming.

The germline V gene encodes CDR1 SGHTA and CDR2 FQGTGA. This CDR3 region has 13 residues. J was trimmed by 2 bases and V by 5 bases; bases with no gene match: 2. Primers included in the PCR were 60 Vbeta and 13 Jbeta primers. Profiling relied on immunoSEQ multiplex PCR, and the TCRdb table lists in-frame clones only, not all of them. Of about 150,000 clones listed, roughly 78% are singletons. With respect to this clone: Its antigen is not known.

Sequenced material: PBMCs. This chain joins TRBV7-3 and TRBJ2-5; TRBD1 matches at 7 bases. The receptor was derived from a man aged 35 to 55 in good health and CMV-seropositive. CDR3 loop: CASSRGQQETQYF. The CDR3 region has the DNA TGTGCCAGCAGCAGGGGACAGCAAGAGACCCAGTACTTC.